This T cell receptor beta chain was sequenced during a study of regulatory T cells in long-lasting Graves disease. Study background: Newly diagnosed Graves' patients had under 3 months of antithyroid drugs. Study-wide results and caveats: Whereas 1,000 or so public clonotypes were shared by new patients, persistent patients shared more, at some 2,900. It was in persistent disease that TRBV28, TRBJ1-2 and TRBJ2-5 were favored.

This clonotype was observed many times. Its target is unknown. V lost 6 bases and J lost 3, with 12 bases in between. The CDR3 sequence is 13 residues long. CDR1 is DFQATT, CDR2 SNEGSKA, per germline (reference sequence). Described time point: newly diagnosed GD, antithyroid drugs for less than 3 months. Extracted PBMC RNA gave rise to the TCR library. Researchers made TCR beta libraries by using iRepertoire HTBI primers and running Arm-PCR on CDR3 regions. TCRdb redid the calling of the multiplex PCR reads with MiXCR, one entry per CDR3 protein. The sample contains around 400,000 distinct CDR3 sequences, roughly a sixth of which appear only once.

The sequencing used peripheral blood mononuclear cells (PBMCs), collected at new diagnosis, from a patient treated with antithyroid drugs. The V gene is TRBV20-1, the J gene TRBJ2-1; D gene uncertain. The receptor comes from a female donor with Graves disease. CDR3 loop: CSALGFDYNEQFF. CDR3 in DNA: TGCAGTGCATTGGGGTTCGACTACAATGAGCAGTTCTTC.